This T cell receptor (beta chain) was documented in a study of CD8 T cells in ankylosing spondylitis (dated by TCRdb to about 2017). Turning to the overall study: The study profiled T cell receptor beta repertoires in healthy donors and ankylosing spondylitis patients to find disease-linked TCR variants. The whole study cohort included over a hundred healthy donors and 20 to 30 ankylosing spondylitis patients. Samples of peripheral blood were taken, and for ankylosing spondylitis patients, synovial fluid was collected as well.

Overall study outcomes, separate from this receptor: The disease-linked clones were reported as significantly enriched in matched synovial fluid samples from ankylosing spondylitis patients. Blood from ankylosing spondylitis patients appeared to be characterized by a TCR beta motif made up of seven or eight highly homologous amino acid variants. A CD8+ phenotype was shown by the disease-linked clones, which were found at relatively low frequencies in peripheral blood. Some of the motif variants had been reported before in the synovial fluid and blood of reactive arthritis patients, a finding that suggests common disease-initiation mechanisms.

In the germline V gene (reference sequence), CDR1 corresponds to DFQATT and CDR2 to SNEGSKA. V is cut by 4 bases and J by 5 bases, and the space between the germline ends is 14 bases. The CDR3 sequence holds 14 residues, the cysteine and phenylalanine included. Only the CDR3 DNA is retained, 42 bases long and in frame from the first base. The listed sequencing device is Illumina HiSeq 2500. Quantitative 5'-RACE with molecular barcodes was used to prepare TCR beta libraries. The study's own analysis went as follows. To identify disease-linked TCR variants, a new computational method was used, one built on a probabilistic model of VDJ rearrangement. TCRdb itself trimmed the public reads at Q25 with fastp, ran MiXCR and retained productive beta chains. Rows with one shared CDR3 protein collapse into an entry with the most common genes and DNA. It is TCRdb's table, rather than the study itself, that gives the V and J calls and clone size. For this sample the table gives a few hundred thousand distinct CDR3 sequences, of which roughly 15% were detected only once. The top ten constitute just over 1% of the sample.

This clonotype occurred a few times. Its antigen remains unidentified. No qualities accompany the bases; no much larger clone lies one base away. The chain is made from TRBV20-1 and TRBJ2-2; a weak D assignment points to TRBD1 (6 bases agree). The source of this sequence is a male donor with ankylosing spondylitis. Sequences were obtained from blood, either unsorted or a sorted T cell fraction (not recorded which). The sequence in DNA is TGCAGTGCTATAGTACAGGGAAGGACCGGGGAGCTGTTTTTT. It translates to CSAIVQGRTGELFF.